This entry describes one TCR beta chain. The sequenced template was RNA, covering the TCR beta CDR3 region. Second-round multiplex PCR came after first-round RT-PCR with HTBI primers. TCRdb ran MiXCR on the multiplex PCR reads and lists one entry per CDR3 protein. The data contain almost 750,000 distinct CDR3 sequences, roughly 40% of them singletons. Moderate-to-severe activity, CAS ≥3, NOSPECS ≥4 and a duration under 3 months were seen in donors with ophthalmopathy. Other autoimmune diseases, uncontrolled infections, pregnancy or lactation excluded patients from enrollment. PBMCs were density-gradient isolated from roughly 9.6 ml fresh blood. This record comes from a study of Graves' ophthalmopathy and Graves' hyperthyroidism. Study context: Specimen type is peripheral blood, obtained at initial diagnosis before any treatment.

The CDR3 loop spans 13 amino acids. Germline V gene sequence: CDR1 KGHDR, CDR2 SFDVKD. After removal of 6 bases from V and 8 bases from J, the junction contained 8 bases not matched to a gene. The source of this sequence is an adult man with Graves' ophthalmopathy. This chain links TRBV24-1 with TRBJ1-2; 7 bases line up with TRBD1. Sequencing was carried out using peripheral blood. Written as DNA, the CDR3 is TGTGCCACCAGTACCCCTAACAGGGGAGGCTACACCTTC. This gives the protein CATSTPNRGGYTF.